These 22 T cell receptor beta chains share one sample of origin, sequenced in a study of blood T cell repertoires in COVID-19. Sequencing was performed with immunoSEQ multiplex PCR; in TCRdb, only in-frame clones are kept and a portion is missing. The sample lists just under 250,000 clones; around nine tenths were seen once. The sequenced material came from PBMCs or T cells enriched from blood (not recorded which). The receptors originated from a woman in her 30s who had recovered from COVID-19.

A single count supports this clone. The rearrangement uses TRBV7-3 and TRBJ2-2; 8 nucleotides line up with TRBD1. The CDR3 spans 17 residues. Germline CDR1 is SGHTA and CDR2 is FQGTGA. Unmatched junction bases numbered 9, after V lost 1 base and J lost 5 bases. The CDR3 sequence is CASSLRGGTGSTGELFF. The CDR3, as DNA: TGTGCCAGCAGCTTAAGAGGGGGGACAGGATCTACCGGGGAGCTGTTTTTT.

The chain joins TRBV18 to TRBJ2-7, with D unresolved. CDR3 size: 13 residues. V lost 3 bases and J 0 bases, leaving 6 bases between the germline ends. Germline loops: CDR1 KGHSH, CDR2 LQKENI. In DNA, the CDR3 is TGTGCCAGCTCACCGTTATCCTCCTACGAGCAGTACTTC. It encodes CASSPLSSYEQYF. Full variable domain (rest looked up from reference TRBV18 and TRBJ2-7): NAGVMQNPRHLVRRRGQEARLRCSPMKGHSHVYWYRQLPEEGLKFMVYLQKENIIDESGMPKERFSAEFPKEGPSILRIQQVVRGDSAAYFCASSPLSSYEQYFGPGTRLTVT.

The CDR3 DNA sequence: TGTGCCAGCAGCTTAGACATTACATGGAGGGGGCCCGGAGGGACTGAAGCTTTCTTT. Its protein product is CASSLDITWRGPGGTEAFF. This chain links TRBV7-2 with TRBJ1-1, with TRBD1 matching over 7 bases. V gave up 1 base and J gave up 5 bases; unmatched junction bases: 19. The CDR3 covers 19 residues. Germline assignment: CDR1 SGHTA and CDR2 FQGNSA.

This rearrangement joins TRBV19 to TRBJ1-2; TRBD1 might be the D (6 bases). Trimming removed 7 bases at V and 5 bases at J, with 32 bases between. This CDR3 has 19 residues. Germline assignment: CDR1 LNHDA and CDR2 SQIVND (reference sequence). The CDR3 is CASTFQLLDRYVFSYGYTF. CDR3 DNA: TGTGCCAGTACTTTCCAGCTCCTGGACAGATACGTCTTTTCTTATGGCTACACCTTC. The whole variable domain, remainder taken from reference TRBV19 and TRBJ1-2, is DGGITQSPKYLFRKEGQNVTLSCEQNLNHDAMYWYRQDPGQGLRLIYYSQIVNDFQKGDIAEGYSVSREKKESFPLTVTSAQKNPTAFYLCASTFQLLDRYVFSYGYTFGSGTRLTVV.

The rearrangement uses TRBV27 and TRBJ1-1, with TRBD1 as a possible D gene (5 bases). The CDR3 runs to 15 residues. Trimming stripped 8 bases from V and 8 bases from J, with 24 bases between. Germline V gene lookup returns CDR1 MNHEY and CDR2 SMNVEV (reference sequence). The chain's CDR3 is CASLHGTGLLREAFF. CDR3 bases: TGTGCCAGCCTGCATGGTACGGGACTCCTCCGAGAAGCTTTCTTT.

The genes are TRBV6-6 and TRBJ2-1; D is possibly TRBD2 (7 bases). This CDR3 comprises 15 residues. Trimming removed 8 bases from V and 4 bases from J, with 18 bases in between. Germline V gives CDR1 MNHNY, CDR2 SVGAGI (reference sequence). The CDR3 reads CASVGGRGRYNEQFF. CDR3 sequence (DNA): TGTGCCAGCGTAGGGGGGCGCGGGAGATACAATGAGCAGTTCTTC.

This clone appeared a single time. The chain carries TRBV27 and TRBJ2-1, with 9 bases identical to TRBD2. There are 14 residues in the CDR3. The V segment lost 5 bases and the J segment 14 bases; nucleotides outside the gene matches: 13. Germline V gene data show CDR1 as MNHEY and CDR2 as SMNVEV (reference sequence). This chain's CDR3 is CASSQKEAGGGKFF. The CDR3 coding sequence is TGTGCCAGCAGTCAAAAGGAAGCGGGAGGAGGGAAGTTCTTC.

The genes are TRBV6-5 and TRBJ2-5; the D gene is possibly TRBD1 (5 bases). The CDR3 sequence is 14 residues long. Germline CDR1 reads MNHEY; CDR2 reads SVGAGI. V lost 6 bases, J lost 3 bases, and 14 bases lay in between. CDR3 residues: CASSLVGLEETQYF. CDR3 in DNA: TGTGCCAGCAGCTTGGTGGGGCTCGAAGAGACCCAGTACTTC.

This clone was seen only a few times. The rearrangement links TRBV19 to TRBJ1-2; 9 nucleotides match TRBD1. Unmatched junction bases numbered 3, after V lost 6 bases and J lost 4 bases. Germline V gene data show CDR1 as LNHDA and CDR2 as SQIVND (reference sequence). The CDR3 loop spans 13 amino acids. The CDR3 loop reads CASRDRGGYGYTF. The DNA for the CDR3 is TGTGCCAGTAGGGACAGGGGTGGCTATGGCTACACCTTC.

This clone was seen more than once but under ten times. The gene calls are TRBV18 and TRBJ1-5; D possibly corresponds to TRBD1 (5 bases). Germline loops: CDR1 KGHSH, CDR2 LQKENI. The CDR3 has 14 amino acids. The V end lost 2 bases, the J end lost 5 bases, and 10 bases lay between the germline ends. The CDR3 loop is CASSPAGLDQPQHF. CDR3 coding DNA: TGTGCCAGCTCACCAGCAGGGTTGGATCAGCCCCAGCATTTT.

This chain connects TRBV18 to TRBJ1-1; D might be TRBD1 (6 bases). Germline V lookup: CDR1 KGHSH, CDR2 LQKENI. This CDR3 has 15 amino acids. V lost 0 bases and J lost 2, with 10 bases in between. As DNA, the CDR3 is TGTGCCAGCTCACCACCGGGACATATAAACACTGAAGCTTTCTTT. This gives the protein CASSPPGHINTEAFF.

This sequence joins TRBV6-6 and TRBJ1-1; 7 positions agree with TRBD1. Per germline, CDR1 MNHNY and CDR2 SVGAGI (reference sequence). This CDR3 is built from 15 residues. J was trimmed by 2 bases and V by 6 bases; bases with no gene match: 9. The CDR3 region is CASRSRRDSNTEAFF. CDR3 bases: TGTGCCAGCAGATCTCGCCGGGACAGCAACACTGAAGCTTTCTTT.

The chain joins TRBV25-1 to TRBJ2-5; D gene uncertain. V dropped 4 bases and J dropped 5 bases, with 11 bases sitting between them. The CDR3 covers 13 residues. Germline CDR1 reads MGHDK; CDR2 reads SYGVNS. CDR3 nucleotide sequence: TGTGCCAGCAGTGGCCCCTCTAGGGAGACCCAGTACTTC. This encodes CASSGPSRETQYF. The entire variable domain, with the rest obtained from reference TRBV25-1 and TRBJ2-5, is as follows: EADIYQTPRYLVIGTGKKITLECSQTMGHDKMYWYQQDPGMELHLIHYSYGVNSTEKGDLSSESTVSRIRTEHFPLTLESARPSHTSQYLCASSGPSRETQYFGPGTRLLVL.

This chain links TRBV28 with TRBJ1-2, with D tentatively TRBD1 (6 bases). V dropped 6 bases and J dropped 2 bases, with 10 bases sitting between them. Looked up from germline, CDR1 is MDHEN and CDR2 is SYDVKM. This CDR3 is built from 13 residues. CDR3 nucleotides: TGTGCCAGCAGAGGGGGAAGCAACTATGGCTACACCTTC. Protein sequence: CASRGGSNYGYTF.

V and J are TRBV10-3 and TRBJ1-1; TRBD1 agrees at 9 bases. This CDR3 is built from 15 residues. V gave up 6 bases and J gave up 1 base; unmatched junction bases: 6. Germline V gives CDR1 ENHRY, CDR2 SYGVKD. The CDR3 DNA reads TGTGCCATCAGAGGGGGACAGGGCCGGAACACTGAAGCTTTCTTT. As protein: CAIRGGQGRNTEAFF.

The chain recombines TRBV7-2 with TRBJ1-5, with D unclear. The CDR3 is made up of 13 amino acids. Deletions cut 1 base from V and 7 bases from J, with 8 bases between. Germline CDR1 and CDR2: SGHTA and FQGNSA. The CDR3 region is CASSLVPLQPQHF. The CDR3 coding sequence is TGTGCCAGCAGCTTAGTCCCCCTCCAGCCCCAGCATTTT.

V is TRBV9 and J is TRBJ1-3, with 8 bases aligning to TRBD1. Per germline, CDR1 SGDLS and CDR2 YYNGEE. The CDR3 contains 15 residues. The V segment lost 3 bases and the J segment 2 bases; nucleotides outside the gene matches: 4. CDR3 region: CASSDGTGPGNTIYF. CDR3 bases: TGTGCCAGCAGCGATGGGACAGGACCTGGAAACACCATATATTTT.

The rearrangement joins TRBV7-2 to TRBJ1-4; possible D gene TRBD1, 5 bases. V was shortened by 6 bases and J by 5 bases, with 16 bases between the two germline ends. CDR3 size: 15 residues. CDR1 SGHTA and CDR2 FQGNSA come from the germline V gene. The CDR3: CASRQTGKRNEKLFF. The CDR3, as DNA: TGTGCCAGCAGGCAAACAGGCAAAAGGAATGAAAAACTGTTTTTT.

CDR3 nucleotide sequence: TGCAGCGCAGGGGCGGGGGCTGAAGCTTTCTTT. This codes for CSAGAGAEAFF. The J gene is TRBJ1-1, the V gene TRBV29-1; possibly TRBD1 for D (6 bases). The CDR3 runs 11 residues. V lost 7 bases and J lost 6, with 12 bases in between. Germline V gene sequence: CDR1 SQVTM, CDR2 ANQGSEA.

The chain recombines TRBV6-1 with TRBJ1-2; 8 positions agree with TRBD1. The CDR3 runs to 17 residues. V gave up 1 base and J gave up 6 bases; unmatched junction bases: 13. Germline V CDR1 and CDR2: MNHNS, SASEGT. CDR3 bases: TGTGCCAGCAGTGAAGGAAGACAGGGGATTTGGATCAATGGCTACACCTTC. Residues: CASSEGRQGIWINGYTF.

The CDR3 here is CASSQTGVSDQPQHF. CDR3 DNA sequence: TGTGCCAGTTCCCAAACAGGGGTTTCGGATCAGCCCCAGCATTTT. The chain couples TRBV25-1 to TRBJ1-5, with TRBD1 matching over 7 bases. After removal of 9 bases from V and 5 bases from J, the junction contained 13 bases not matched to a gene. This CDR3 is built from 15 residues. The germline V gene encodes CDR1 MGHDK and CDR2 SYGVNS.

The chain has TRBV27 and TRBJ1-1; TRBD1 agrees at 8 bases. This CDR3 comprises 16 residues. Germline V gene sequence: CDR1 MNHEY, CDR2 SMNVEV (reference sequence). The ends lost 0 bases at V and 0 bases at J; junction bases unmatched: 3. This CDR3 is CASSLSQGAMNTEAFF. The CDR3 DNA reads TGTGCCAGCAGTTTATCCCAGGGGGCTATGAACACTGAAGCTTTCTTT.